The 6 T cell receptor beta chains in this list originate from one sample, sequenced in a study of Ad26.COV2.S vaccination and SARS-CoV-2 variants. Produced via immunoSEQ multiplex PCR; TCRdb's table is partial and in-frame only. In the table there are under 150,000 clones, just over 85% of which are singletons. The source was peripheral blood, collected after recovery from COVID-19. Receptors originate from a human donor who had recovered from COVID-19.

The genes are TRBV11-2 and TRBJ2-1; 11 bases fit TRBD2. This CDR3 contains 17 residues. V shed 5 bases, J shed 4 bases, and the junction held 10 bases outside the gene matches. CDR1 is SGHAT, CDR2 FQNNGV, per germline. The CDR3 region is CASSPSSGGAWYNEQFF. The CDR3 bases are TGTGCCAGCAGCCCAAGTAGCGGGGGGGCCTGGTACAATGAGCAGTTCTTC. The full variable domain, rest sourced from reference TRBV11-2 and TRBJ2-1, is EAGVAQSPRYKIIEKRQSVAFWCNPISGHATLYWYQQILGQGPKLLIQFQNNGVVDDSQLPKDRFSAERLKGVDSTLKIQPAKLEDSAVYLCASSPSSGGAWYNEQFFGPGTRLTVL.

The chain couples TRBV7-8 to TRBJ2-3, with D possibly being TRBD2 (6 bases). The germline V gene encodes CDR1 SGHVS and CDR2 FQNEAQ. V dropped 4 bases and J dropped 5 bases, with 13 bases sitting between them. CDR3 size: 14 residues. CDR3 coding DNA: TGTGCCAGCAGCTGGAGGGTTTTGGGAGATACGCAGTATTTT. This gives the protein CASSWRVLGDTQYF.

The chain combines TRBV6-2 or TRBV6-3 with TRBJ2-7; 13 nucleotides line up with TRBD2. V lost 4 bases, J lost 4 bases, and 4 bases stayed unmatched. This CDR3 comprises 15 residues. The germline V gene has CDR1 MNHEY and CDR2 SVGEGT. CDR3 sequence reads: CASSLVGLAGYEQYF. The CDR3 DNA reads TGTGCCAGCAGTTTAGTGGGACTAGCGGGGTACGAGCAGTACTTC.

The chain carries TRBV4-3 and TRBJ2-1; D might be TRBD2 (5 bases). Germline V gives CDR1 LGHNA, CDR2 YSLEER. V was trimmed by 0 bases and J by 7 bases, leaving 10 bases between them. The CDR3 consists of 14 residues. The CDR3 DNA reads TGCGCCAGCAGCCAAGATAGGCGAGGGAATGAGCAGTTCTTC. Translated: CASSQDRRGNEQFF.

This clone has more than one count but fewer than ten. The genes are TRBV28 and TRBJ1-2; D gene unclear. Trimming cost V 7 bases and J 7 bases, with 22 bases left between them. CDR3 length: 15 residues. Germline V lookup: CDR1 MDHEN, CDR2 SYDVKM. The CDR3 here is CASTNPPAGFGGYTF. CDR3 in DNA: TGTGCCAGCACCAACCCACCCGCGGGGTTTGGTGGCTACACCTTC.

This rearrangement joins TRBV7-2 to TRBJ1-1, with D uncertain. The CDR3 totals 14 residues. The ends were cut back, 3 bases at V and 5 bases at J, with 13 bases in the middle. Germline V gives CDR1 SGHTA, CDR2 FQGNSA. The CDR3 protein is CASSFGQAFTEAFF. The CDR3 DNA sequence: TGTGCCAGCAGCTTCGGGCAGGCCTTTACTGAAGCTTTCTTT.